This T cell receptor (beta chain) was sequenced during a study of T cells in localized non-small cell lung cancer. Study findings and constraints: Longer overall survival was linked to higher blood T cell density. Within adjacent lung there appeared a median approximately 58 of the top 100 tumor clones.

The method was immunoSEQ multiplex PCR; TCRdb's version includes in-frame clones alone and lacks a portion of them. The sample lists under 60,000 clones, about nine tenths seen once, with over 15% in the top ten. This clone appeared a single time. Its matching antigen is unknown. This CDR3 has 13 residues. Trimming cost V 6 bases and J 7 bases; bases outside gene matches: 6. CDR1 and CDR2 (germline): SNHLY, FYNNEI. Sample: peripheral blood, taken before any cancer treatment. This sequence originates from an older male donor with stage III squamous cell lung carcinoma. The rearrangement uses TRBV2 and TRBJ2-1, with 7 bases lining up with TRBD1. CDR3 loop: CASSQQGRNEQFF. The CDR3 nucleotides read TGTGCCAGCAGCCAACAGGGGCGGAATGAGCAGTTCTTC.